A single sample is the source of the 10 T cell receptor beta chains below, sequenced in a study of identical twins. TCRdb processed the 5' RACE reads anew with MiXCR; each CDR3 protein has one entry. The table records fewer than 800,000 distinct CDR3 sequences, roughly 7.2% of them present only once. A further study also used this sample, focusing on yellow fever vaccine responses in identical twins.

The sample was PBMCs. Source of these receptors: a woman younger than 35 in good health.

In this sample, this clonotype turned up a few times. This chain joins TRBV2 and TRBJ2-5, with TRBD1 identical over 7 bases. The CDR3 runs 15 residues. The J segment lost 2 bases and the V segment lost 4 bases, leaving 7 bases of the junction unmatched. CDR1 is SNHLY, CDR2 FYNNEI, per germline. In DNA, the CDR3 is TGTGCCAGCAGTGTAGAGGGGACAGAACAAGAGACCCAGTACTTC. It is translated as CASSVEGTEQETQYF.

The chain uses TRBV14 and TRBJ1-4; 7 nucleotides line up with TRBD1. CDR1 is SGHDN, CDR2 FVKESK, per germline. CDR3 size: 15 residues. V lost 4 bases and J lost 7; bases outside the gene matches: 9. The CDR3 is CASSLTGTAVEKLFF. Here the CDR3 DNA reads TGTGCCAGCAGCCTTACCGGGACAGCCGTTGAAAAACTGTTTTTT.

This clonotype has a count of ten or more. The V gene is TRBV5-1, the J gene TRBJ2-2; possibly TRBD2 for D (7 bases). This CDR3 region has 15 residues. CDR1 and CDR2 from the germline V gene are SGHRS and YFSETQ. Trimming shortened V by 4 bases and J by 2 bases, and 12 bases separated the two germline ends. The CDR3 spells CASSPGGQNTGELFF. As DNA, the CDR3 is TGCGCCAGCAGCCCGGGGGGACAAAACACCGGGGAGCTGTTTTTT.

This clonotype turned up a few times. The chain is built from TRBV20-1 and TRBJ2-1; D is undetermined. Trimming cost V 6 bases and J 9 bases, with 15 bases left between them. Germline CDR1 reads DFQATT; CDR2 reads SNEGSKA (reference sequence). The length of the CDR3 is 12 residues. The CDR3 sequence is CSAPRVLSEQFF. As DNA, the CDR3 is TGCAGTGCCCCACGCGTGTTGAGTGAGCAGTTCTTC.

This clonotype was seen at least ten times. The J gene is TRBJ1-4, the V gene TRBV29-1; no firm D call. CDR1 and CDR2 from the germline V gene are SQVTM and ANQGSEA. The CDR3 loop spans 15 amino acids. V was trimmed by 4 bases and J by 7 bases, leaving 19 bases between them. DNA for the CDR3: TGCAGCGTTGCTAACCAACAGCTGGATGGTGAAAAACTGTTTTTT. It yields the protein CSVANQQLDGEKLFF.

This clonotype was found many times. The gene calls are TRBV6-7 and TRBJ1-6; D remains unclear. TRBV6-7 is annotated as an ORF whose role is uncertain. The CDR3 loop spans 16 amino acids. The V end was cut by 2 bases, the J end by 6 bases, with 14 bases between. CDR3 protein: CASSYADGPLNSPLHF. For the CDR3, the DNA is TGTGCCAGCAGTTACGCGGACGGTCCGCTTAATTCACCCCTCCACTTT.

The chain links TRBV7-3 to TRBJ2-3; the match to TRBD1 covers 8 bases. Germline CDR1 and CDR2: SGHTA and FQGTGA. CDR3 length: 15 residues. V lost 4 bases and J lost 1; bases outside the gene matches: 4. The DNA of the CDR3 is TGTGCCAGCAGCTCGACAGGGGCGGGCACAGATACGCAGTATTTT. Translation: CASSSTGAGTDTQYF. Supplemented by reference TRBV7-3 and TRBJ2-3, the full variable domain reads GAGVSQTPSNKVTEKGKYVELRCDPISGHTALYWYRQSLGQGPEFLIYFQGTGAADDSGLPNDRFFAVRPEGSVSTLKIQRTERGDSAVYLCASSSTGAGTDTQYFGPGTRLTVL.

The CDR3 sequence is CASSEWRDTDTQYF. The CDR3 bases are TGTGCCAGCAGTGAATGGCGGGACACAGATACGCAGTATTTT. The chain is built from TRBV2 and TRBJ2-3; D might be TRBD2 (6 bases). With 2 bases removed from V and 2 bases from J, the gap between germline ends came to 8 bases. Germline-derived CDR1 and CDR2 are SNHLY and FYNNEI. The CDR3 covers 14 residues.

This clonotype was counted a few times. The chain employs TRBV14 and TRBJ2-7, with unresolved D. CDR3 size: 14 residues. V was trimmed by 3 bases and J by 1 base, leaving 10 bases between them. Germline V gives CDR1 SGHDN, CDR2 FVKESK. CDR3 in amino acids: CASSQLLRSYEQYF. The CDR3 bases are TGTGCCAGCAGCCAGCTCCTTAGGTCCTACGAGCAGTACTTC.

This clonotype was counted at least ten times. The chain joins TRBV6-1 to TRBJ2-7; D may be TRBD2 (6 bases). Germline CDR1 and CDR2: MNHNS and SASEGT. The CDR3 sequence is 15 residues long. The V gene lost 1 base and the J gene lost 4 bases, with 14 bases spanning the gap. The DNA for the CDR3 is TGTGCCAGCAGTGAAGGACTAGATTCGCCTTACGAGCAGTACGTC. Translation gives CASSEGLDSPYEQYV.